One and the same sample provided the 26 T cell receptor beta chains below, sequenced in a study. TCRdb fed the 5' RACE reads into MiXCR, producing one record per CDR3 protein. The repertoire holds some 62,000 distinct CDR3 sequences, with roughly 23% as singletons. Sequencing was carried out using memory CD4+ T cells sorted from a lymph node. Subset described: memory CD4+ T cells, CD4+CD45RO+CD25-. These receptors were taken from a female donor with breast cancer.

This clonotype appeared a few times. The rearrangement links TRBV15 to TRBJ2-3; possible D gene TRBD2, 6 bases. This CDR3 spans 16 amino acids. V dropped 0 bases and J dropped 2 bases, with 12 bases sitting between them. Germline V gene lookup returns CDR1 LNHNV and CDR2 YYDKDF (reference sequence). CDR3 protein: CATSRDAEGPTDTQYF. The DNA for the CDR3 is TGTGCCACCAGCAGAGATGCGGAGGGGCCCACAGATACGCAGTATTTT.

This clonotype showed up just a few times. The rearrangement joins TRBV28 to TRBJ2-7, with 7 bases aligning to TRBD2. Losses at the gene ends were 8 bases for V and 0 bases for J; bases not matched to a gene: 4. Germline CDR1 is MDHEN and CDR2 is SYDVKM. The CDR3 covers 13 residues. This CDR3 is CASLAAHSYEQYF. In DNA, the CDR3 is TGTGCCAGCCTAGCGGCGCACTCCTACGAGCAGTACTTC.

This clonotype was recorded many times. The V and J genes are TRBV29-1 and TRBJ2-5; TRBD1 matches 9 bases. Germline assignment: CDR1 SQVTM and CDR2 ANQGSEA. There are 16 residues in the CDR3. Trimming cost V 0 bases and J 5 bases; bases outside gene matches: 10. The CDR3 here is CSVEEGGQGTMETQYF. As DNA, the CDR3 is TGCAGCGTTGAAGAGGGTGGACAGGGGACAATGGAGACCCAGTACTTC.

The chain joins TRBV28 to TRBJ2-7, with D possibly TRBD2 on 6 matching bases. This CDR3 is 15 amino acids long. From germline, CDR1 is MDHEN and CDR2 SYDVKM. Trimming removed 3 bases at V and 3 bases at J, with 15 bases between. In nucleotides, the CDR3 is TGTGCCAGCAGTTTGAGCCTGACCGGGAGCTACGAGCAGTACTTC. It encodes CASSLSLTGSYEQYF.

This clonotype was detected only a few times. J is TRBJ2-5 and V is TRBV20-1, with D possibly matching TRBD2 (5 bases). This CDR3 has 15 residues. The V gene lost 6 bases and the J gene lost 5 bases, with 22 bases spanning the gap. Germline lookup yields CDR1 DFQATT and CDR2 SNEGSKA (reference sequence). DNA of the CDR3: TGCAGTGCCCCCCCCGCGAGCGGCCCCCGCGAGACCCAGTACTTC. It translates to CSAPPASGPRETQYF.

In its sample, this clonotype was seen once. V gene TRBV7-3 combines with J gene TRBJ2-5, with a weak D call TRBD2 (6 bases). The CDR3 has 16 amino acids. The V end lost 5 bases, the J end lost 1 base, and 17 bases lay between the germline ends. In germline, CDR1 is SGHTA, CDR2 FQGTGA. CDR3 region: CASSEGASAFQETQYF. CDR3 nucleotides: TGTGCCAGCAGCGAAGGGGCTAGCGCCTTCCAAGAGACCCAGTACTTC.

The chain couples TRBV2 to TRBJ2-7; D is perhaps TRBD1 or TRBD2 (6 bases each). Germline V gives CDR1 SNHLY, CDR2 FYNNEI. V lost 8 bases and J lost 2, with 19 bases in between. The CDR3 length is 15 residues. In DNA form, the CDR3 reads TGTGCCAGCGGAGGGCTCCAGGGGCTACCCTACGAGCAGTACTTC. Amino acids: CASGGLQGLPYEQYF.

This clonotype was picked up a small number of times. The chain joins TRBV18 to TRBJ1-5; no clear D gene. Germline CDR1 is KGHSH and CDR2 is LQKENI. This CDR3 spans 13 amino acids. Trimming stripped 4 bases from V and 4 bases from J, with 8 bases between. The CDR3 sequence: CASSRLGNQPQHF. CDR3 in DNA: TGTGCCAGCTCACGGTTAGGAAATCAGCCCCAGCATTTT.

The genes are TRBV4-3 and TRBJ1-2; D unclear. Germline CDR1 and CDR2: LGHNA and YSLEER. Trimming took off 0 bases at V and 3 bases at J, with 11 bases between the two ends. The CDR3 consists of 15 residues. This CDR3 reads CASSQEWGSDYGYTF. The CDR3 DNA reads TGCGCCAGCAGCCAAGAGTGGGGAAGTGACTATGGCTACACCTTC.

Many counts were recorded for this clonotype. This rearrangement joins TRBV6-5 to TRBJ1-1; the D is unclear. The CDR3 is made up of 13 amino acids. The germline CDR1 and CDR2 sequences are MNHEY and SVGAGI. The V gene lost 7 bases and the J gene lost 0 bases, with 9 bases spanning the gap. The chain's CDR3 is CASKRPMNTEAFF. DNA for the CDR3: TGTGCCAGCAAGCGGCCCATGAACACTGAAGCTTTCTTT.

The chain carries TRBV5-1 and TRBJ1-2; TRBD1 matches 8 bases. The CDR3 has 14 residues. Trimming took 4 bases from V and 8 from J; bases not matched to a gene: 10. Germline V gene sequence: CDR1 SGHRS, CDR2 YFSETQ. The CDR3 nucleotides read TGCGCCAGCAGCCCGGAACCGGGACAGGCGGGCTACACCTTC. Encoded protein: CASSPEPGQAGYTF.

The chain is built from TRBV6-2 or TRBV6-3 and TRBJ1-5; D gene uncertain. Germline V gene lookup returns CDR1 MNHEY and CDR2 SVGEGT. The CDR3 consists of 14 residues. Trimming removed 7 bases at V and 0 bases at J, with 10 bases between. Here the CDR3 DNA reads TGTGCCAGCACCCAGAAATATAGCAATCAGCCCCAGCATTTT. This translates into CASTQKYSNQPQHF.

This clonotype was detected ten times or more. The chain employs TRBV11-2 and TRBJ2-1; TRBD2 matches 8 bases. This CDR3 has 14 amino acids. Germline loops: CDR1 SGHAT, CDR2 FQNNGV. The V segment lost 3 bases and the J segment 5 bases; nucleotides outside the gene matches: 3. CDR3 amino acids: CASSLGLGDNEQFF. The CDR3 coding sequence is TGTGCCAGCAGCTTGGGACTAGGGGACAATGAGCAGTTCTTC.

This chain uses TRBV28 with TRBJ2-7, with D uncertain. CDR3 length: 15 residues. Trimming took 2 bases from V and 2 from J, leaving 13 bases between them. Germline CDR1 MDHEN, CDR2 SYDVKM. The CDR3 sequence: CASSLGGSKAYEQYF. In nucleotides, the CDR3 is TGTGCCAGCAGTTTAGGCGGATCTAAAGCCTACGAGCAGTACTTC.

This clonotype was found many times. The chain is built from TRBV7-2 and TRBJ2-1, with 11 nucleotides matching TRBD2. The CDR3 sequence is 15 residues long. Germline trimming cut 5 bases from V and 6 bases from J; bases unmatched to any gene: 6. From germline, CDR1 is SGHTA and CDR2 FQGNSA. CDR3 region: CASSIRGLAANEQFF. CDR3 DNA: TGTGCCAGCAGCATAAGGGGACTAGCGGCCAATGAGCAGTTCTTC.

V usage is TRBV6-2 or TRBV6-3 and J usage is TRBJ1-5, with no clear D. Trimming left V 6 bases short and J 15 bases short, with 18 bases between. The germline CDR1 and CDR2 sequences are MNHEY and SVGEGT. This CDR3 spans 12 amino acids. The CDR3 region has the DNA TGTGCCAGCAGCCCCGTGGGAGCCCCCGGGCATTTT. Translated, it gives CASSPVGAPGHF.

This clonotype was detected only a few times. The DNA for the CDR3 is TGCAGCGTTGGGGGGAAATCTAGCACAGATACGCAGTATTTT. Translated: CSVGGKSSTDTQYF. The chain combines TRBV29-1 with TRBJ2-3, with D possibly being TRBD1 or TRBD2 (5 bases each). The CDR3 runs 14 residues. Germline CDR1 and CDR2: SQVTM and ANQGSEA. Trimming shortened V by 4 bases and J by 0 bases, and 11 bases separated the two germline ends.

The CDR3 DNA is TGTGCCAGCAGCACGGGACAGCCGAACAATGAGCAGTTCTTC. As protein: CASSTGQPNNEQFF. The chain employs TRBV7-2 and TRBJ2-1; 7 bases match TRBD1. The J segment lost 5 bases and the V segment lost 5 bases, leaving 6 bases of the junction unmatched. Germline loops: CDR1 SGHTA, CDR2 FQGNSA. The CDR3 totals 14 residues.

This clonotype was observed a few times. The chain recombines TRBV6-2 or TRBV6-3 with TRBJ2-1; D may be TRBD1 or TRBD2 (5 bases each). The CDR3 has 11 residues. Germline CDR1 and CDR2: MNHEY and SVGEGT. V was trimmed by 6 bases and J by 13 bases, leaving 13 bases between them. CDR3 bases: TGTGCCAGCAGGCTCGGGGCGAAACAGTTCTTC. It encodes CASRLGAKQFF.

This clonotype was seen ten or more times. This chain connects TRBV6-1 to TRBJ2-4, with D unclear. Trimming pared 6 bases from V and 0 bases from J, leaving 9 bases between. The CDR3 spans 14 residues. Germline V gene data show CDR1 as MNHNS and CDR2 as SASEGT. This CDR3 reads CASRLNLAKNIQYF. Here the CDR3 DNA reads TGTGCCAGCAGACTAAACTTAGCCAAAAACATTCAGTACTTC.

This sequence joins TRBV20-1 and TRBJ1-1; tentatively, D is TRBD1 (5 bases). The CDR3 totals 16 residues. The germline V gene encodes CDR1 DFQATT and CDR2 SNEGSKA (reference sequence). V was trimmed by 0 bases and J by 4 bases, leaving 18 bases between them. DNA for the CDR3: TGCAGTGCTAGAGATGGGGGATTATTCGGCGGCACTGAAGCTTTCTTT. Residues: CSARDGGLFGGTEAFF.

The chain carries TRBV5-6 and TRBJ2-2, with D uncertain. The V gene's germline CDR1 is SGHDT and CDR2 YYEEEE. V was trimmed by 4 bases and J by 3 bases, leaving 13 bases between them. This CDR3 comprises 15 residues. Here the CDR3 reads CASSKQDLHTGELFF. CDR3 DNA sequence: TGTGCCAGCAGCAAACAAGATCTTCACACCGGGGAGCTGTTTTTT. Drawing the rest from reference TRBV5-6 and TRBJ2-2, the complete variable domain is DAGVTQSPTHLIKTRGQQVTLRCSPKSGHDTVSWYQQALGQGPQFIFQYYEEEERQRGNFPDRFSGHQFPNYSSELNVNALLLGDSALYLCASSKQDLHTGELFFGEGSRLTVL.

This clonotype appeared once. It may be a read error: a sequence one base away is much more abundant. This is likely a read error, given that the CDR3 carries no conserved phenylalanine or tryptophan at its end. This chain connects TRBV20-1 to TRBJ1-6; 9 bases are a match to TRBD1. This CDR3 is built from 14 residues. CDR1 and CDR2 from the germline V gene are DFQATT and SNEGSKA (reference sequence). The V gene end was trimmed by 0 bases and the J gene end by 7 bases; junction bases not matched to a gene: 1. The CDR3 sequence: CSARETGGNSPLHV. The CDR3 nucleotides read TGCAGTGCTAGAGAGACAGGGGGAAATTCACCCCTCCACGTT.

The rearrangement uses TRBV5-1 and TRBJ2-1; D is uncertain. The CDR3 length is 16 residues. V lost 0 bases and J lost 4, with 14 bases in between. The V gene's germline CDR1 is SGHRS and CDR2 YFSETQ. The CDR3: CASSLGRTETYNEQFF. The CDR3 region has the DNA TGCGCCAGCAGCTTGGGACGGACGGAAACGTACAATGAGCAGTTCTTC. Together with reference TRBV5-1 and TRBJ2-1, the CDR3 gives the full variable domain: KAGVTQTPRYLIKTRGQQVTLSCSPISGHRSVSWYQQTPGQGLQFLFEYFSETQRNKGNFPGRFSGRQFSNSRSEMNVSTLELGDSALYLCASSLGRTETYNEQFFGPGTRLTVL.

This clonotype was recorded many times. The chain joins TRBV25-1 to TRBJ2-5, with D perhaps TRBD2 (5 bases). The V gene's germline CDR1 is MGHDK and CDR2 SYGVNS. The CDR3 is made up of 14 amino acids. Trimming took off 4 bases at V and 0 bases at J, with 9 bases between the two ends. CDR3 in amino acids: CASSGASNQETQYF. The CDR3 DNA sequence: TGTGCCAGCAGTGGAGCTAGCAACCAAGAGACCCAGTACTTC.

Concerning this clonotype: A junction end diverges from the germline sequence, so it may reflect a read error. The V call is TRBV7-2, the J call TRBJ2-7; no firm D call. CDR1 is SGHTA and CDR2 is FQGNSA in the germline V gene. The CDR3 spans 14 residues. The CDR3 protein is CASSLFQSSYKQYF. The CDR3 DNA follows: TGTGCCAGCAGCTTATTTCAGAGCTCCTACAAGCAGTACTTC.